Presented here are 16 T cell receptor beta chains from one specimen sequenced in a study of cytomegalovirus exposure and HLA in healthy donors. Clones were sequenced by immunoSEQ multiplex PCR, and TCRdb holds only the in-frame ones, with some missing. The sample includes about 140,000 clones, just under 85% of them seen just once. Sequencing was performed on PBMCs. These receptors originate from a man aged 25 to 40 in good health and CMV-seropositive.

J is TRBJ1-2 and V is TRBV9; 9 positions agree with TRBD1. The J segment lost 3 bases and the V segment lost 0 bases, leaving 12 bases of the junction unmatched. The CDR3 loop spans 18 amino acids. CDR1 is SGDLS and CDR2 is YYNGEE in the germline V gene. The CDR3 coding sequence is TGTGCCAGCAGCGTAGAAGCTGCGATGGGACAGGGAGACTATGGCTACACCTTC. Translation gives CASSVEAAMGQGDYGYTF.

This chain joins TRBV5-8 and TRBJ2-3, with D perhaps TRBD2 (5 bases). The V gene lost 4 bases and the J gene lost 4 bases, with 13 bases spanning the gap. Germline V gene data show CDR1 as SGHTS and CDR2 as YDEGEE. The CDR3 consists of 14 residues. CDR3 DNA sequence: TGTGCCAGCAGCGAATACGGAGGTGCAGATACGCAGTATTTT. It translates to CASSEYGGADTQYF.

This clone has more than one count but fewer than ten. The chain is built from TRBV11-2 and TRBJ1-5, with no clear D. The CDR3 covers 13 residues. V dropped 2 bases and J dropped 2 bases, with 4 bases sitting between them. Germline V lookup: CDR1 SGHAT, CDR2 FQNNGV. The CDR3 DNA follows: TGTGCCAGCAGCTTATCAGGCAATCAGCCCCAGCATTTT. It specifies CASSLSGNQPQHF.

The chain has TRBV6-5 and TRBJ2-7; D may be TRBD1 (5 bases). The CDR3 has 14 residues. Trimming stripped 0 bases from V and 5 bases from J, with 11 bases between. Germline V gene sequence: CDR1 MNHEY, CDR2 SVGAGI. The CDR3 coding sequence is TGTGCCAGCAGTTACTCGCCAGGGTCCCACGAGCAGTACTTC. This codes for CASSYSPGSHEQYF.

The rearrangement joins TRBV9 to TRBJ1-1, with no clear D. The CDR3 is 13 residues long. V was cut by 1 base and J by 7 bases, with 11 bases left in between. Germline V lookup: CDR1 SGDLS, CDR2 YYNGEE. The CDR3 protein is CASSVSPGDEAFF. CDR3 DNA: TGTGCCAGCAGCGTATCTCCGGGAGATGAAGCTTTCTTT.

The chain has TRBV5-1 and TRBJ2-1; D is perhaps TRBD2 (5 bases). The CDR3 loop spans 14 amino acids. CDR1 SGHRS and CDR2 YFSETQ come from the germline V gene. Trimming took 4 bases from V and 6 from J, leaving 14 bases between them. This CDR3 reads CASSRTTGFNEQFF. CDR3 nucleotide sequence: TGCGCCAGCAGCCGAACTACGGGGTTCAATGAGCAGTTCTTC.

The chain has TRBV7-8 and TRBJ2-2; D uncertain. V gave up 1 base and J gave up 3 bases, with 6 bases separating them. The CDR3 has 14 residues. The V gene's germline CDR1 is SGHVS and CDR2 FQNEAQ. In DNA form, the CDR3 reads TGTGCCAGCAGCTTAGAACTGTACACCGGGGAGCTGTTTTTT. Protein product: CASSLELYTGELFF.

The chain is built from TRBV6-6 and TRBJ2-1; no firm D call. This CDR3 region has 12 residues. V lost 5 bases and J 11 bases, leaving 13 bases between the germline ends. CDR1 MNHNY and CDR2 SVGAGI come from the germline V gene (reference sequence). The CDR3 DNA follows: TGTGCCAGCAGTCCTGACTCATTCCAGCAGTTCTTC. It is translated as CASSPDSFQQFF.

The chain has TRBV5-4 and TRBJ2-4, with a possible D match to TRBD1 (6 bases). Deletions cut 1 base from V and 0 bases from J, with 11 bases between. CDR1 is SGHNT and CDR2 is YYREEE in the germline V gene (reference sequence). The CDR3 is 16 amino acids. CDR3 region: CASSLYTQGAKNIQYF. CDR3 DNA sequence: TGTGCCAGCAGCTTGTACACACAGGGAGCCAAAAACATTCAGTACTTC.

The chain employs TRBV14 and TRBJ2-3; 7 nucleotides agree with TRBD2. Germline V CDR1 and CDR2: SGHDN, FVKESK. Trimming took 4 bases from V and 0 from J; bases not matched to a gene: 4. This CDR3 is 15 amino acids long. CDR3 in amino acids: CASSLGGKSTDTQYF. For the CDR3, the DNA is TGTGCCAGCAGCCTCGGGGGGAAGAGCACAGATACGCAGTATTTT. The full variable domain, its missing parts supplied by reference TRBV14 and TRBJ2-3, is EAGVTQFPSHSVIEKGQTVTLRCDPISGHDNLYWYRRVMGKEIKFLLHFVKESKQDESGMPNNRFLAERTGGTYSTLKVQPAELEDSGVYFCASSLGGKSTDTQYFGPGTRLTVL.

A single count supports this clone. The chain links TRBV2 to TRBJ1-1; D is perhaps TRBD1 (6 bases). Between the trimmed V and J ends, which lost 4 bases and 1 base, there was a span of 13 bases. The CDR3 is 15 residues long. The V gene's germline CDR1 is SNHLY and CDR2 FYNNEI. The CDR3 is CASSVGGGRNTEAFF. CDR3 DNA: TGTGCCAGCAGTGTGGGTGGGGGCAGGAACACTGAAGCTTTCTTT.

The chain couples TRBV9 to TRBJ2-5; 12 bases match TRBD2. The CDR3 is made up of 15 amino acids. Trimming removed 3 bases from V and 5 bases from J; junction bases left unmatched: 5. From germline, CDR1 is SGDLS and CDR2 YYNGEE. Here the CDR3 DNA reads TGTGCCAGCAGCGCTAGCGGGGGGGCAAGGGAGACCCAGTACTTC. Translation gives CASSASGGARETQYF. The whole variable domain, filled in from reference TRBV9 and TRBJ2-5, reads DSGVTQTPKHLITATGQRVTLRCSPRSGDLSVYWYQQSLDQGLQFLIQYYNGEERAKGNILERFSAQQFPDLHSELNLSSLELGDSALYFCASSASGGARETQYFGPGTRLLVL.

The sample holds a few counts of this clone. The CDR3 protein is CASSLVAANQPQHF. The CDR3 nucleotides are TGTGCCAGCAGCTTAGTTGCGGCCAATCAGCCCCAGCATTTT. The chain employs TRBV7-6 and TRBJ1-5; D not resolved. From germline, CDR1 is SGHVS and CDR2 FNYEAQ. This CDR3 is built from 14 residues. Between the trimmed V and J ends, which lost 1 base and 3 bases, there was a span of 7 bases.

In its sample, this clone was seen once. The chain links TRBV6-1 to TRBJ1-2; 8 nucleotides agree with TRBD1. The germline gives CDR1 MNHNS, CDR2 SASEGT. The V and J ends lost 4 bases and 4 bases, in that order; junction bases with no gene match: 8. This CDR3 is built from 15 residues. Written as DNA, the CDR3 is TGTGCCAGCAGTGTCCGACAGGGGAAGGGCTATGGCTACACCTTC. Its translation is CASSVRQGKGYGYTF.

The sample holds one count of this clone. The gene calls are TRBV11-2 and TRBJ2-7, with unresolved D. CDR3 length: 13 residues. The germline V and J ends were trimmed by 5 bases and 5 bases, with 13 bases remaining between them. Germline values: CDR1 SGHAT, CDR2 FQNNGV. DNA of the CDR3: TGTGCCAGCAGCGACACCCGAATCCACGAGCAGTACTTC. Translating gives CASSDTRIHEQYF.

The count of this clone is one. The chain combines TRBV6-5 with TRBJ1-2, with 11 bases that match TRBD1. The ends lost 8 bases at V and 2 bases at J; junction bases unmatched: 4. This CDR3 comprises 14 residues. The germline CDR1 and CDR2 sequences are MNHEY and SVGAGI. CDR3 in DNA: TGTGCCAGCGGGACAGGGGGTTGGAACTATGGCTACACCTTC. As protein: CASGTGGWNYGYTF.